Listed below are T cell receptor beta chains from one sample, sequenced in a study of regulatory T cells in long-lasting Graves disease. One entry per CDR3 protein, called by TCRdb with MiXCR from the multiplex PCR reads. The sample has 350,000 to 550,000 distinct CDR3 sequences; 14% to 15% are singletons. These data are also associated with another study on T cells in Graves' hyperthyroidism and ophthalmopathy.

Specimen: peripheral blood mononuclear cells (PBMCs), collected at new diagnosis, from a patient treated with antithyroid drugs. All receptors derive from a woman aged 25 to 45 with Graves disease. The CDR3 runs from the conserved cysteine through the conserved F or W. A D gene is named only where the DNA matches it firmly. Expanded clones get a size class; other rows say once, few or many, or leave the size out.

j_call: TRBJ1-1
clone_size: many
v_call: TRBV18
d_call: NA
cdr3_nt: TGTGCCAGCTCACCACCAAAGGGGATGGGAGAAGCTTTCTTT
cdr3_aa: CASSPPKGMGEAFF

j_call: TRBJ2-2
clone_size: NA
v_call: TRBV5-1
d_call: TRBD1
cdr3_nt: TGCGCCAGCAGGGGACAGGGTCAGTCCGGGGAGCTGTTTTTT
cdr3_aa: CASRGQGQSGELFF

j_call: TRBJ2-5
clone_size: NA
v_call: TRBV28
d_call: NA
cdr3_nt: TGTGCCAGCAGTTTACCGGCAGGGGGGGAGACCCAGTACTTC
cdr3_aa: CASSLPAGGETQYF

j_call: TRBJ2-7
clone_size: many
v_call: TRBV11-2
d_call: NA
cdr3_nt: TGTGCCAGCAGTCCATATCCCAGGGGAAGCTCCTACGAGCAGTACTTC
cdr3_aa: CASSPYPRGSSYEQYF

j_call: TRBJ2-7
clone_size: many
v_call: TRBV2
d_call: NA
cdr3_nt: TGTGCCAGCAGACTTAGGGGCGGGCTTTCCTACGAGCAGTACTTC
cdr3_aa: CASRLRGGLSYEQYF

j_call: TRBJ2-2
clone_size: many
v_call: TRBV11-2
d_call: NA
cdr3_nt: TGTGCCAGCAGCTTAGAGGTCCGGGAGCTGTTTTTT
cdr3_aa: CASSLEVRELFF

j_call: TRBJ1-2
clone_size: few
v_call: TRBV28
d_call: NA
cdr3_nt: TGTGCCACCCAAGGGACGGACCAAAACTATGGCTACACCTTC
cdr3_aa: CATQGTDQNYGYTF

j_call: TRBJ2-7
clone_size: many
v_call: TRBV18
d_call: TRBD1
cdr3_nt: TGTGCCAGCTCACCACTGGGACAGAGCTCCTACGAGCAGTACTTC
cdr3_aa: CASSPLGQSSYEQYF

j_call: TRBJ1-2
clone_size: NA
v_call: TRBV20-1
d_call: TRBD1
cdr3_nt: TGCAGTGCTAGGACAGGGCTCGGCTATGGCTACACCTTC
cdr3_aa: CSARTGLGYGYTF

j_call: TRBJ2-7
clone_size: many
v_call: TRBV5-1
d_call: NA
cdr3_nt: TGCGCCAGCAGCTGGGTTGGGGACGAGCAGTACTTC
cdr3_aa: CASSWVGDEQYF

j_call: TRBJ2-3
clone_size: many
v_call: TRBV20-1
d_call: TRBD2
cdr3_nt: TGCAGTGCTATGGCGCGGGGGTCCACCACAGATACGCAGTATTTT
cdr3_aa: CSAMARGSTTDTQYF

j_call: TRBJ2-1
clone_size: many
v_call: TRBV9
d_call: NA
cdr3_nt: TGTGCCAGCAGCGTAGGAGGCTTTGACAATGAGCAGTTCTTC
cdr3_aa: CASSVGGFDNEQFF

j_call: TRBJ2-2
clone_size: few
v_call: TRBV28
d_call: TRBD1
cdr3_nt: TGTGCCAGCAGTTTGTGGACAGGGTTAAACACCGGGGAGCTGTTTTTT
cdr3_aa: CASSLWTGLNTGELFF

j_call: TRBJ1-1
clone_size: many
v_call: TRBV18
d_call: NA
cdr3_nt: TGTGCCAGCTCACCACCGTTTCTGAGGGGGAACACTGAAGCTTTCTTT
cdr3_aa: CASSPPFLRGNTEAFF

j_call: TRBJ2-5
clone_size: many
v_call: TRBV7-9
d_call: NA
cdr3_nt: TGTGCCAGCAGCTCAGAAGGGACCCCAGAGACCCAGTACTTC
cdr3_aa: CASSSEGTPETQYF

j_call: TRBJ2-3
clone_size: few
v_call: TRBV28
d_call: NA
cdr3_nt: TGTGCCAGCAGTTCGGAGGGGCGAAACACAGATACGCAGTATTTT
cdr3_aa: CASSSEGRNTDTQYF

j_call: TRBJ2-1
clone_size: NA
v_call: TRBV15
d_call: TRBD2
cdr3_nt: TGTGCCACCAGCAGAGATCAGATGACTAGCGGTACCAATGAGCAGTTCTTC
cdr3_aa: CATSRDQMTSGTNEQFF

j_call: TRBJ1-6
clone_size: few
v_call: TRBV24-1
d_call: NA
cdr3_nt: TGTGCCACCAGTGCCTCGGAGGGGTCACCCCTCCACTTT
cdr3_aa: CATSASEGSPLHF

j_call: TRBJ2-2
clone_size: NA
v_call: TRBV4-1
d_call: NA
cdr3_nt: TGCGCCAGCAGCCAAGATCCAGGTTTCACCGGGGAGCTGTTTTTT
cdr3_aa: CASSQDPGFTGELFF

j_call: TRBJ2-3
clone_size: few
v_call: TRBV4-1
d_call: NA
cdr3_nt: TGCGCCAGCAGCCCCCAAATCGGGGGTAGCACAGATACGCAGTATTTT
cdr3_aa: CASSPQIGGSTDTQYF

j_call: TRBJ1-1
clone_size: many
v_call: TRBV30
d_call: NA
cdr3_nt: TGTGCCTGGAGGCCTGGGAACACTGAAGCTTTCTTT
cdr3_aa: CAWRPGNTEAFF

j_call: TRBJ2-7
clone_size: few
v_call: TRBV28
d_call: NA
cdr3_nt: TGTGCCAGCAGCTCGACAGCCAGCTCCTACGAGCAGTACTTC
cdr3_aa: CASSSTASSYEQYF

j_call: TRBJ2-7
clone_size: many
v_call: TRBV28
d_call: TRBD2
cdr3_nt: TGTGCCAGCAAACCCGGGGGGGGACTAGAGCAGTACTTC
cdr3_aa: CASKPGGGLEQYF

j_call: TRBJ2-7
clone_size: NA
v_call: TRBV6-9
d_call: NA
cdr3_nt: TGTGCCAGCAGTTTGGGGGGAAAAAACGAGCAGTACTTC
cdr3_aa: CASSLGGKNEQYF

j_call: TRBJ1-3
clone_size: many
v_call: TRBV12-3/TRBV12-4
d_call: NA
cdr3_nt: TGTGCCAGCAGTCTATTTCCCCAAGAGAGGGCCTCTGGAAACACCATATATTTT
cdr3_aa: CASSLFPQERASGNTIYF

j_call: TRBJ2-1
clone_size: many
v_call: TRBV20-1
d_call: NA
cdr3_nt: TGCAGTGCTACTAGAGGCCATTCCAGCTCCTACAATGAGCAGTTCTTC
cdr3_aa: CSATRGHSSSYNEQFF

j_call: TRBJ2-1
clone_size: many
v_call: TRBV27
d_call: NA
cdr3_nt: TGTGCCAGCAGTTTATCCCCTCCGACTAATGAGCAGTTCTTC
cdr3_aa: CASSLSPPTNEQFF

j_call: TRBJ2-3
clone_size: many
v_call: TRBV7-9
d_call: TRBD1
cdr3_nt: TGTGCCAGCAGCCTAGGGGGCGGAAACACAGATACGCAGTATTTT
cdr3_aa: CASSLGGGNTDTQYF

j_call: TRBJ2-5
clone_size: many
v_call: TRBV9
d_call: TRBD2
cdr3_nt: TGTGCCAGCAGCGCGCTAGCGGGAGGGCCGCAGACCCAGTACTTC
cdr3_aa: CASSALAGGPQTQYF

j_call: TRBJ1-6
clone_size: many
v_call: TRBV4-1
d_call: NA
cdr3_nt: TGCGCCAGCAGTCCACTCGGACAGTCGTATAATTCACCCCTCCACTTT
cdr3_aa: CASSPLGQSYNSPLHF

j_call: TRBJ2-1
clone_size: many
v_call: TRBV5-5
d_call: TRBD1
cdr3_nt: TGTGCCAGCAGCGCAACCGGACAGGGCAATGAGCAGTTCTTC
cdr3_aa: CASSATGQGNEQFF

j_call: TRBJ1-1
clone_size: NA
v_call: TRBV10-3
d_call: NA
cdr3_nt: TGTGCCATCACCCCGGGGTCAGACACATCTGAAGCTTTCTTT
cdr3_aa: CAITPGSDTSEAFF

j_call: TRBJ2-7
clone_size: NA
v_call: TRBV6-2/TRBV6-3
d_call: TRBD1
cdr3_nt: TGTGCCAGCAGTTACTTAGTGGACAGGGCCTACGAGCAGTACTTC
cdr3_aa: CASSYLVDRAYEQYF

j_call: TRBJ2-1
clone_size: NA
v_call: TRBV7-2
d_call: TRBD2
cdr3_nt: TGTGCCAGAGCGGGAGGGGGGTACAATGAGCAGTTCTTC
cdr3_aa: CARAGGGYNEQFF

j_call: TRBJ1-6
clone_size: few
v_call: TRBV28
d_call: NA
cdr3_nt: TGTGCCAGCACTCTGCAGGGCAGGGTTGGCTCACCCCTCCACTTT
cdr3_aa: CASTLQGRVGSPLHF

j_call: TRBJ1-1
clone_size: NA
v_call: TRBV20-1
d_call: NA
cdr3_nt: TGCAGTGCCCGAGGGGGGGATGGAACTGAAGCTTTCTTT
cdr3_aa: CSARGGDGTEAFF

j_call: TRBJ2-1
clone_size: many
v_call: TRBV7-2
d_call: TRBD2
cdr3_nt: TGTGCCAGCAGCTTAGAACTAGCGGGAGGGCCACGTGAGCAGTTCTTC
cdr3_aa: CASSLELAGGPREQFF

j_call: TRBJ2-1
clone_size: NA
v_call: TRBV11-2
d_call: NA
cdr3_nt: TGTGCCAGCAGCTTTATGGCTAGCGAGGGGCCTGGGGATTATGGGTGGGGCTACAATGAGCAGTTCTTC
cdr3_aa: CASSFMASEGPGDYGWGYNEQFF

j_call: TRBJ1-4
clone_size: NA
v_call: TRBV12-3/TRBV12-4
d_call: NA
cdr3_nt: TGTGCCACCGCAAGGGACCCTAATGAAAAACTGTTTTTT
cdr3_aa: CATARDPNEKLFF

j_call: TRBJ1-1
clone_size: few
v_call: TRBV30
d_call: NA
cdr3_nt: TGTGCCTGGAGTGTAGCAGATCTCACTGAAGCTTTCTTT
cdr3_aa: CAWSVADLTEAFF

j_call: TRBJ2-3
clone_size: NA
v_call: TRBV12-5
d_call: NA
cdr3_nt: TGTGCTAGTGGGGCGGGGACGACGCAGTATTTT
cdr3_aa: CASGAGTTQYF

j_call: TRBJ2-1
clone_size: few
v_call: TRBV6-4
d_call: TRBD2
cdr3_nt: TGTGCCAGCAGTGACAAGGCTAGCGGCCACTACAATGAGCAGTTCTTC
cdr3_aa: CASSDKASGHYNEQFF